This T cell receptor (beta chain) appears in the sequencing data of a study of shared clonotypes between healthy human individuals. The CDR3 extends over 14 amino acids. The V gene end was trimmed by 5 bases and the J gene end by 4 bases; junction bases not matched to a gene: 4. The germline gives CDR1 KGHSH, CDR2 LQKENI. A CD45RA-negative memory subset and a CD45RA+ naive subset were separated from the CD4+ cells. Sorted subsets were amplified in replicate PCRs using about 210 ng DNA, 30,000 to 35,000 T cell genomes. Study processing details: Because ImmunoSEQ provided only junction sequences with no quality scores, the filtering differed. Clones were sequenced by immunoSEQ multiplex PCR, and TCRdb holds only the in-frame ones, with some missing. That table gives V, J and clone size, and the DNA gave D and trimming. There are 740,000 or so clones in the sample; around 78% occur only once, and about 1.8% lies in the top ten.

As to this clone: What it binds is unknown.

Study-wide points: An expected dependence of interdonor clonotype sharing on sequencing depth was noted.

This TCR was recovered from a woman younger than 45 in good health. V and J are TRBV18 and TRBJ2-5; TRBD1 agrees at 10 bases. Sequenced: memory CD4+ T cells sorted from blood. Subset: CD45RA-negative fraction. In DNA form, the CDR3 reads TGTGCCAGCTCATCTCGGACAGGGGGAGAGACCCAGTACTTC. Protein product: CASSSRTGGETQYF.